The source of this TCR beta chain is a study of spatial heterogeneity in lung cancer. Regarding time point: sample taken at primary tumor resection. Unsorted tumor, nontumor lung tissue or cryopreserved PBMC supplied the whole RNA. TCRdb used MiXCR to reprocess the 5' RACE reads, holding one entry per CDR3 protein. Found here are approximately 13,000 distinct CDR3 sequences, about 15% of them singletons; the top ten hold 35% to 40%. The germline V gene encodes CDR1 MDHEN and CDR2 SYDVKM. The CDR3 extends over 16 amino acids. V was clipped by 2 bases and J by 5 bases; unmatched bases: 8. V and J are TRBV28 and TRBJ2-1, with 8 bases aligning to TRBD2. The sample in question was PBMCs, obtained at surgery. The TCR originated in a male donor with early-stage non-small cell lung cancer. CDR3 loop: CASSLSGGPTNNEQFF. CDR3 bases: TGTGCCAGCAGTTTAAGCGGGGGCCCAACTAACAATGAGCAGTTCTTC.